The 27 T cell receptor beta chains below come from one sample, sequenced in a study of cytomegalovirus exposure and HLA in healthy donors. PCR primers comprised 60 Vbeta and 13 Jbeta primers. TCRdb's table, derived via immunoSEQ multiplex PCR, lists solely in-frame clones and lacks some. This table holds approximately 86,000 clones, around three quarters found once. Sequenced input: PBMCs. The receptor set was obtained from a man aged 40-49 years in good health and CMV-seronegative.

The rearrangement joins TRBV7-3 to TRBJ2-5, with 9 bases fitting TRBD2. V lost 6 bases to trimming and J lost 0 bases; unmatched junction nucleotides: 5. This CDR3 spans 15 amino acids. Germline V gene data show CDR1 as SGHTA and CDR2 as FQGTGA. For the CDR3, the DNA is TGTGCCAGCAGTTCTAGCGGGGCGAACCAAGAGACCCAGTACTTC. Its protein is CASSSSGANQETQYF.

The chain is built from TRBV4-2 and TRBJ1-1; the D gene is possibly TRBD1 (6 bases). Germline V CDR1 and CDR2: LGHNA, YNFKEQ. There are 16 residues in the CDR3. V dropped 0 bases and J dropped 4 bases, with 15 bases sitting between them. Here the CDR3 DNA reads TGTGCCAGCAGCCAAGATGAACAGGGAGATGTCACTGAAGCTTTCTTT. Translating it yields CASSQDEQGDVTEAFF.

The V gene is TRBV4-3, the J gene TRBJ2-7; 7 bases map to TRBD1. In germline, CDR1 is LGHNA, CDR2 YSLEER. This CDR3 region has 13 residues. V was pared by 3 bases and J by 5 bases, with 4 bases of the junction left unmatched. The CDR3 sequence is CASSHEGAHEQYF. CDR3 DNA sequence: TGCGCCAGCAGCCATGAGGGGGCCCACGAGCAGTACTTC.

This clone came up a few times. The J gene is TRBJ1-6, the V gene TRBV28; D perhaps matches TRBD1 (6 bases). V shed 6 bases and J shed 7 bases, with 16 bases lying between them. From germline, CDR1 is MDHEN and CDR2 SYDVKM. This CDR3 has 15 residues. The CDR3 DNA is TGTGCCAGCAGACCCGGTGGGACAAAAAATTCACCCCTCCACTTT. Its translation is CASRPGGTKNSPLHF.

The chain links TRBV28 to TRBJ2-1; 10 bases match TRBD1. Germline V CDR1 and CDR2: MDHEN, SYDVKM. The CDR3 is 20 amino acids. With 1 base clipped from V and 0 bases from J, the junction kept 12 bases outside the gene matches. CDR3 sequence reads: CASSLYSGTGAFSSYNEQFF. The CDR3 DNA follows: TGTGCCAGCAGTTTATACTCCGGGACAGGGGCATTTAGCTCCTACAATGAGCAGTTCTTC.

This chain's CDR3 is CASSALPGFGYGYTF. CDR3 DNA sequence: TGTGCCAGCAGTGCCCTCCCAGGGTTCGGTTATGGCTACACCTTC. The chain has TRBV27 and TRBJ1-2; a possible D gene is TRBD1 (5 bases). The CDR3 contains 15 residues. Trimming shortened V by 5 bases and J by 5 bases, and 18 bases separated the two germline ends. The germline gives CDR1 MNHEY, CDR2 SMNVEV (reference sequence).

The chain employs TRBV18 and TRBJ1-1; 7 positions agree with TRBD1. Germline CDR1 reads KGHSH; CDR2 reads LQKENI. The CDR3 is made up of 12 amino acids. After removal of 5 bases from V and 6 bases from J, the junction contained 3 bases not matched to a gene. In DNA, the CDR3 is TGTGCCAGCTCAGCTGACAGGGCTGAAGCTTTCTTT. Its translation is CASSADRAEAFF. The complete variable domain, with remaining parts taken from reference TRBV18 and TRBJ1-1, reads NAGVMQNPRHLVRRRGQEARLRCSPMKGHSHVYWYRQLPEEGLKFMVYLQKENIIDESGMPKERFSAEFPKEGPSILRIQQVVRGDSAAYFCASSADRAEAFFGQGTRLTVV.

J is TRBJ2-7 and V is TRBV9, with 7 nucleotides matching TRBD1. Germline-derived CDR1 and CDR2 are SGDLS and YYNGEE. The CDR3 is 14 amino acids. Losses at the gene ends were 3 bases for V and 10 bases for J; bases not matched to a gene: 13. The CDR3 DNA sequence: TGTGCCAGCAGCGAAAAACAGGGGTCCGGAGGTCAGTACTTC. Amino acid sequence: CASSEKQGSGGQYF.

The chain employs TRBV6-1 and TRBJ1-6; tentative D call: TRBD1 (5 bases). The CDR3 has 13 amino acids. Deletions cut 10 bases from V and 5 bases from J, with 12 bases between. Germline V gene lookup returns CDR1 MNHNS and CDR2 SASEGT. The CDR3 sequence: CATASRDNSPLHF. The CDR3 DNA reads TGTGCCACAGCGTCCAGGGATAATTCACCCCTCCACTTT.

The chain uses TRBV5-1 and TRBJ2-3; 7 bases fit TRBD2. The germline CDR1 and CDR2 sequences are SGHRS and YFSETQ. V lost 2 bases, J lost 4 bases, and 4 bases stayed unmatched. The CDR3 consists of 14 residues. CDR3 sequence reads: CASSFLSGADTQYF. CDR3 in DNA: TGCGCCAGCAGCTTCCTCAGCGGGGCAGATACGCAGTATTTT.

The V call is TRBV19, the J call TRBJ2-5, with TRBD1 as a possible D gene (6 bases). Germline assignment: CDR1 LNHDA and CDR2 SQIVND (reference sequence). The CDR3 spans 13 residues. Trimming shortened V by 6 bases and J by 2 bases, and 10 bases separated the two germline ends. The CDR3 region is CASRRTDQETQYF. Here the CDR3 DNA reads TGTGCCAGTAGAAGGACAGATCAAGAGACCCAGTACTTC.

The gene calls are TRBV13 and TRBJ1-2; 7 bases are shared with TRBD1. V was clipped by 0 bases and J by 7 bases; unmatched bases: 8. The germline V gene has CDR1 PRHDT and CDR2 FYEKMQ (reference sequence). The CDR3 runs 15 residues. The DNA for the CDR3 is TGTGCCAGCAGCTTAGGGACAGGGTTTAGAGGTGGCTACACCTTC. Its translation is CASSLGTGFRGGYTF.

The chain combines TRBV7-3 with TRBJ2-6, with 7 bases identical to TRBD1. The J segment lost 2 bases and the V segment lost 5 bases, leaving 3 bases of the junction unmatched. The CDR3 has 15 residues. Per germline, CDR1 SGHTA and CDR2 FQGTGA. The CDR3 DNA follows: TGTGCCAGCAGCGACGACAGGGCTGGGGCCAACGTCCTGACTTTC. This encodes CASSDDRAGANVLTF.

The genes are TRBV4-1 and TRBJ2-5, with D unresolved. Germline V gives CDR1 MGHRA, CDR2 YSYEKL. The CDR3 loop spans 15 amino acids. V lost 0 bases, J lost 4 bases, and 12 bases lay in between. The CDR3 spells CASSQDPGPAETQYF. CDR3 bases: TGCGCCAGCAGCCAAGATCCAGGCCCAGCAGAGACCCAGTACTTC.

The chain employs TRBV18 and TRBJ2-3; 11 nucleotides match TRBD1. Unmatched junction bases numbered 6, after V lost 5 bases and J lost 5 bases. The germline V gene encodes CDR1 KGHSH and CDR2 LQKENI. CDR3 length: 15 amino acids. The CDR3 bases are TGTGCCAGCTCAGCGGACAGGGGGCGGATAGATACGCAGTATTTT. This encodes CASSADRGRIDTQYF.

The chain carries TRBV9 and TRBJ2-7; weak D call: TRBD1 (5 bases). Trimming removed 0 bases from V and 6 bases from J, with 10 bases in between. The CDR3 is 13 residues long. CDR1 SGDLS and CDR2 YYNGEE come from the germline V gene. The CDR3 region is CASSVGKGCEQYF. The DNA of the CDR3 is TGTGCCAGCAGCGTAGGTAAGGGGTGCGAGCAGTACTTC. Complete variable domain (other parts from reference TRBV9 and TRBJ2-7): DSGVTQTPKHLITATGQRVTLRCSPRSGDLSVYWYQQSLDQGLQFLIQYYNGEERAKGNILERFSAQQFPDLHSELNLSSLELGDSALYFCASSVGKGCEQYFGPGTRLTVT.

The CDR3 coding sequence is TGTGCCAGCAGCTTCCAAGGGACATGGGGCGAGCAGTACTTC. Its translation: CASSFQGTWGEQYF. The V and J genes are TRBV7-9 and TRBJ2-7; tentative D call: TRBD1 (6 bases). Between the trimmed V and J ends, which lost 3 bases and 6 bases, there was a span of 15 bases. CDR3 size: 14 residues. In germline, CDR1 is SEHNR, CDR2 FQNEAQ (reference sequence).

This chain links TRBV4-1 with TRBJ1-3, with a weak D call TRBD1 (6 bases). From germline, CDR1 is MGHRA and CDR2 YSYEKL. Trimming removed 8 bases from V and 0 bases from J, with 14 bases in between. The CDR3 has 15 amino acids. The CDR3 reads CASQPRQASGNTIYF. The CDR3, as DNA: TGCGCCAGCCAACCTCGACAGGCCTCTGGAAACACCATATATTTT.

This chain connects TRBV5-6 to TRBJ1-2; 7 bases align to TRBD1. V trimming: 4 bases; J trimming: 2 bases; junction bases outside the gene matches: 8. This CDR3 comprises 15 residues. Germline V gene sequence: CDR1 SGHDT, CDR2 YYEEEE. The CDR3: CASSMNRGYNYGYTF. The CDR3 DNA reads as TGTGCCAGCAGCATGAACAGGGGATACAACTATGGCTACACCTTC.

The J gene is TRBJ1-3, the V gene TRBV7-8; the D is unclear. The CDR3 covers 13 residues. In germline, CDR1 is SGHVS, CDR2 FQNEAQ. The V gene lost 0 bases and the J gene lost 8 bases, with 8 bases spanning the gap. This chain's CDR3 is CASSLALADTIYF. Here the CDR3 DNA reads TGTGCCAGCAGCTTAGCACTGGCGGACACCATATATTTT.

CDR3 nucleotide sequence: TGTGCCAGCAGCTCTGGCGGGGACGGGTGGAACATTCAGTACTTC. It specifies CASSSGGDGWNIQYF. This chain connects TRBV7-2 to TRBJ2-4; the D gene is possibly TRBD2 (6 bases). Germline assignment: CDR1 SGHTA and CDR2 FQGNSA. V was trimmed by 4 bases and J by 7 bases, leaving 17 bases between them. This CDR3 is 15 amino acids long.

The chain couples TRBV4-2 to TRBJ1-1, with D unresolved. The CDR3 runs 13 residues. Germline assignment: CDR1 LGHNA and CDR2 YNFKEQ. V shed 4 bases and J shed 1 base, with 7 bases lying between them. CDR3 coding DNA: TGTGCCAGCAGCCCCGGGGAGAACACTGAAGCTTTCTTT. Its protein product is CASSPGENTEAFF.

CDR3 nucleotides: TGTGCCAGCAGTGTCAGGTGGGGCAATCAGCCCCAGCATTTT. Its protein product is CASSVRWGNQPQHF. V and J are TRBV2 and TRBJ1-5; unclear D gene. Germline V gene lookup returns CDR1 SNHLY and CDR2 FYNNEI. This CDR3 comprises 14 residues. V shed 4 bases and J shed 2 bases, with 9 bases lying between them.

This chain joins TRBV7-2 and TRBJ1-6; D gene uncertain. V was trimmed by 5 bases and J by 14 bases, leaving 10 bases between them. The CDR3 spans 11 residues. In germline, CDR1 is SGHTA, CDR2 FQGNSA. This chain's CDR3 is CASSAQVALHF. In nucleotides, the CDR3 is TGTGCCAGCAGCGCCCAGGTGGCCCTCCACTTT.

The chain has TRBV27 and TRBJ1-2; tentatively, D is TRBD1 (6 bases). The CDR3 covers 13 residues. Trimming took 4 bases from V and 7 from J, leaving 13 bases between them. From germline, CDR1 is MNHEY and CDR2 SMNVEV (reference sequence). The CDR3 coding sequence is TGTGCCAGCAGTTATGAAAGGGGGGGTGGCTACACCTTC. Its protein product is CASSYERGGGYTF.

The rearrangement uses TRBV5-1 and TRBJ1-2; TRBD1 is a possible D gene (5 bases). Germline CDR1 reads SGHRS; CDR2 reads YFSETQ. V dropped 3 bases and J dropped 7 bases, with 22 bases sitting between them. The CDR3 runs 16 residues. This CDR3 reads CASSSIRQRGVGGYTF. The CDR3 DNA is TGCGCCAGCAGCTCCATCCGACAAAGGGGCGTGGGTGGCTACACCTTC.

V gene TRBV7-9 combines with J gene TRBJ2-1; D ambiguous. CDR3 size: 12 residues. The V end lost 5 bases, the J end lost 3 bases, and 5 bases lay between the germline ends. Germline V gene sequence: CDR1 SEHNR, CDR2 FQNEAQ (reference sequence). CDR3: CASSPNYNEQFF. Here the CDR3 DNA reads TGTGCCAGCAGCCCAAACTACAATGAGCAGTTCTTC.